This T cell receptor beta chain was captured by sequencing in a study of CD8 T cells in Susac syndrome. A quantity of about 0.45 to 1 ug RNA underwent reverse transcription using random hexamers. The amplification used immunoSEQ multiplex PCR on TCR beta CDR3; it spanned 54 Vbeta and 13 Jbeta. TCRdb analysed the immunoSEQ multiplex PCR reads with MiXCR anew, one entry per CDR3 protein. Of 350,000 to 550,000 distinct CDR3 sequences in the sample, more than 80% were seen once. FACS enriched CD8+ TEMRA cells, while bulk CD8+ and CD4+ were negatively isolated. The receptor's source is a human donor with multiple sclerosis. Source material: CD8+ T cells from PBMCs.

The CDR3 coding sequence is TGTGCCTGGAGTACGGGGGAGGGGGCTCTGGGCAATCAGCCCCAGCATTTT. Encoded protein: CAWSTGEGALGNQPQHF. The genes are TRBV30 and TRBJ1-5; 7 bases match TRBD1. This CDR3 spans 17 amino acids. J gave up 2 bases and V 2 bases, and 12 bases lay outside the gene matches. CDR1 is GTSNPN, CDR2 SVGIG, per germline (reference sequence).